This T cell receptor beta chain appears in the sequencing data of a study of CD8+ T cells in alopecia areata. General study results and limits: Sequence data from scalp samples additionally include resident alphabeta T cells of normal skin. Higher clonality than in normal scalp was seen in lesional scalp, especially alopecia totalis/universalis.

V dropped 5 bases and J dropped 6; count of bases not matched to a gene: 19. CDR3 length: 19 amino acids. From germline, CDR1 is LNHDA and CDR2 SQIVND (reference sequence). Sequencing templates came from extracted RNA that was reverse transcribed into cDNA. Clones were sequenced by immunoSEQ multiplex PCR, and TCRdb holds only the in-frame ones, with some missing. The sample yields more than 150,000 clones, 40% to 65% seen once. As to treatment: oral pan-JAK inhibitor, 5-10 mg twice daily. Peripheral blood samples and lesional scalp punch biopsies were obtained from alopecia areata patients. This clone was found a few times. Its specificity is unknown.

The chain employs TRBV19 and TRBJ2-2; 9 bases fit TRBD1. This specimen was CD8+ T cells sorted from blood, taken around week 54, from a patient treated with tofacitinib. This clonotype originated in a human donor with alopecia areata. This CDR3 reads CASSATRTGAKGYAGELFF. As DNA, the CDR3 is TGTGCCAGTAGTGCCACCCGGACAGGGGCCAAGGGGTACGCCGGGGAGCTGTTTTTT.